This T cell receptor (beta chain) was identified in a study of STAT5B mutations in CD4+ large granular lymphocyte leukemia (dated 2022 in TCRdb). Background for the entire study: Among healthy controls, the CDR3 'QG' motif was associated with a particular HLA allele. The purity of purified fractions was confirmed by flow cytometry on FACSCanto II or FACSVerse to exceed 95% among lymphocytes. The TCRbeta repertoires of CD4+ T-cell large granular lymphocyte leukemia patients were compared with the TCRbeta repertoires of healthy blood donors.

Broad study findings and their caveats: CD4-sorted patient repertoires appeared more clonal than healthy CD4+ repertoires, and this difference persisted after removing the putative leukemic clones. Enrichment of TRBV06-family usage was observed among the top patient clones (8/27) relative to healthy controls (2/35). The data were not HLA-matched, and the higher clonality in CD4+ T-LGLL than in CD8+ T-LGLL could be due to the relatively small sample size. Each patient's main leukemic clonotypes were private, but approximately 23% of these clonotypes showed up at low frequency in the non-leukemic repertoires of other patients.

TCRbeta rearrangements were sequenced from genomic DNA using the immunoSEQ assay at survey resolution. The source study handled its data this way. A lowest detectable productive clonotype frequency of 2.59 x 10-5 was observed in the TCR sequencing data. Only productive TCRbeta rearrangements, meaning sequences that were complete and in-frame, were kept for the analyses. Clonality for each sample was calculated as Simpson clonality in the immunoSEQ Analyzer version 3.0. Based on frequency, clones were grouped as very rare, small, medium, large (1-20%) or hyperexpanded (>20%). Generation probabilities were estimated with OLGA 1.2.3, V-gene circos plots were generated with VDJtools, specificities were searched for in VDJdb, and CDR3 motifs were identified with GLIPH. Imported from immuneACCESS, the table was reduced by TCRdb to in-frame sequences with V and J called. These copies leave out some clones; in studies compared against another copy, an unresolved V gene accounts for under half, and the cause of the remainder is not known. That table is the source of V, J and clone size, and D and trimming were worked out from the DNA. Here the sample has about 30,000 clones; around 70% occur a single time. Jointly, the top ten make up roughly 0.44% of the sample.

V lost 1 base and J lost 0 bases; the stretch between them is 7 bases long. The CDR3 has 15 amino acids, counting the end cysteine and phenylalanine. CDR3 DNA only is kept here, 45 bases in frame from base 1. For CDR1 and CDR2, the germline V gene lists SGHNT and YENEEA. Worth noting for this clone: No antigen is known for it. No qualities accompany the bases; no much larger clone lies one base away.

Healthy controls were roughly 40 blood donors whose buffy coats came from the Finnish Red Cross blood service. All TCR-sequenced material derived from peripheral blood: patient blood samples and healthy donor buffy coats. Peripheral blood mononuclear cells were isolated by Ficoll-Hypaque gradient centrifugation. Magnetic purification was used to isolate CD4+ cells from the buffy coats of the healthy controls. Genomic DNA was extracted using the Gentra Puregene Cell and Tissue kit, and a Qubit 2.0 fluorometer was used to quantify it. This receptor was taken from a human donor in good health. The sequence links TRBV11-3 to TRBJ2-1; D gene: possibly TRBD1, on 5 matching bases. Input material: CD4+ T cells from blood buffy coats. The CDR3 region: CASSLGQISYNEQFF. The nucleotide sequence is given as TGTGCCAGCAGCTTAGGACAGATCTCCTACAATGAGCAGTTCTTC.